These T cell receptor beta chains were read from a single sample in a study of vaccination and CD4 T cells after COVID-19. These receptors' targets are unknown. MiXCR, run by TCRdb on the PCR reads, gives a single entry per CDR3 protein. Of about 18,000 distinct CDR3 sequences in the sample, around 50% were seen once. The sample consisted of CD4+ T cells from blood, cultured in vitro, taken before SARS-CoV-2 vaccination. The receptor set was obtained from a human donor who had recovered from COVID-19. The CDR3 runs from the conserved cysteine through the conserved F or W. A D gene is named only where the DNA matches it firmly. The listing skips clone size in some rows; elsewhere it reads once, few, many or a size class.

NA NA 13 TRBJ2-1 TRBV20-1 CSARGNSYNEQFF TGCAGTGCCCGCGGGAACTCCTACAATGAGCAGTTCTTC
NA once 15 TRBJ2-3 TRBV6-2/TRBV6-3 CASSYPGTRTDTQYF TGTGCCAGCAGTTACCCAGGGACCCGCACAGATACGCAGTATTTT
TRBD1 NA 16 TRBJ1-5 TRBV19 CASSNLGQGVNQPQHF TGTGCCAGTAGTAACCTGGGACAGGGGGTCAATCAGCCCCAGCATTTT
NA few 16 TRBJ2-7 TRBV6-1 CASSPGEISRVYEQYF TGTGCCAGCAGTCCGGGGGAGATCTCACGCGTCTACGAGCAGTACTTC
NA few 15 TRBJ1-5 TRBV2 CASSQQGPNNQPQHF TGTGCCAGCAGCCAACAGGGCCCCAATAATCAGCCCCAGCATTTT
NA NA 16 TRBJ2-5 TRBV6-5 CASSYRSAMSQETQYF TGTGCCAGCAGTTACCGCTCAGCTATGTCCCAAGAGACCCAGTACTTC
TRBD2 NA 15 TRBJ2-5 TRBV5-4 CASSRVVAGGQTQYF TGTGCCAGCAGCCGAGTGGTAGCGGGAGGGCAGACCCAGTACTTC
TRBD1 NA 14 TRBJ1-1 TRBV6-1 CATSTGGESTEAFF TGTGCCACCTCGACAGGGGGGGAGAGCACTGAAGCTTTCTTT
NA few 14 TRBJ2-2 TRBV18 CASSIASYTGELFF TGTGCCAGCTCAATCGCCTCTTACACCGGGGAGCTGTTTTTT
TRBD1 few 14 TRBJ2-3 TRBV6-4 CASSGTGGADTQYF TGTGCCAGCAGTGGGACAGGGGGCGCAGATACGCAGTATTTT
NA NA 16 TRBJ1-1 TRBV15 CATSRDRRQVNTEAFF TGTGCCACCAGCAGAGATCGTAGGCAAGTGAACACTGAAGCTTTCTTT
TRBD1 NA 15 TRBJ2-7 TRBV20-1 CSAIWDRGTSYEQYF TGCAGTGCCATATGGGACAGGGGGACTTCCTACGAGCAGTACTTC
TRBD2 NA 15 TRBJ2-3 TRBV6-2/TRBV6-3 CASNKPGLGWDTQYF TGTGCCAGCAACAAACCGGGACTAGGCTGGGATACGCAGTATTTT
NA NA 15 TRBJ2-5 TRBV5-6 CASSPLGTGEETQYF TGTGCCAGCAGCCCCCTTGGCACCGGAGAGGAGACCCAGTACTTC
TRBD1 few 13 TRBJ1-1 TRBV6-1 CASRQGLSTEAFF TGTGCCAGTAGACAGGGGTTAAGCACTGAAGCTTTCTTT
NA NA 14 TRBJ2-7 TRBV15 CATSRDPGIFEQYF TGTGCCACCAGCAGAGATCCGGGGATCTTCGAGCAGTACTTC
TRBD2 once 14 TRBJ2-5 TRBV19 CASSPGGVGETQYF TGTGCCAGTAGTCCCGGGGGGGTGGGAGAGACCCAGTACTTC
TRBD1 NA 14 TRBJ1-1 TRBV20-1 CSARGQGRVTEAFF TGCAGTGCTAGAGGACAGGGAAGGGTCACTGAAGCTTTCTTT
NA NA 12 TRBJ1-2 TRBV28 CASSFGGDGYTF TGTGCCAGCAGTTTCGGTGGGGACGGCTACACCTTC
TRBD1 NA 15 TRBJ2-2 TRBV19 CASSSRGRGSGELFF TGTGCCAGTAGTAGCAGGGGGCGCGGGTCCGGGGAGCTGTTTTTT
TRBD2 NA 15 TRBJ2-1 TRBV6-1 CASSDRPLAGDEQFF TGTGCCAGCAGTGACAGGCCTCTAGCGGGAGATGAGCAGTTCTTC
TRBD2 NA 15 TRBJ2-7 TRBV20-1 CSATRPSGISYEQYF TGCAGTGCTACCCGCCCTAGCGGCATATCCTACGAGCAGTACTTC
TRBD2 NA 15 TRBJ2-3 TRBV6-1 CASSRTSGSSDTQYF TGTGCCAGCAGCCGCACTAGCGGGAGCTCAGATACGCAGTATTTT
TRBD2 NA 16 TRBJ2-5 TRBV5-1 CASSLDGTSGSGTQYF TGCGCCAGCAGCTTGGACGGGACTAGCGGGAGTGGGACCCAGTACTTC
NA NA 10 TRBJ1-2 TRBV29-1 CSVGVSSYTF TGCAGCGTTGGGGTCTCTAGCTACACCTTC
TRBD2 few 15 TRBJ2-7 TRBV20-1 CSASVSLAGAGEQYF TGCAGTGCTAGTGTTAGTTTGGCGGGAGCGGGCGAGCAGTACTTC
TRBD2 NA 14 TRBJ2-2 TRBV6-1 CASSTSDFGGELFF TGTGCCAGCAGCACTAGCGACTTCGGCGGGGAGCTGTTTTTT
TRBD1 few 15 TRBJ1-5 TRBV28 CASSLGTGGYQPQHF TGTGCCAGCAGTTTGGGGACAGGGGGTTATCAGCCCCAGCATTTT
NA few 14 TRBJ2-6 TRBV28 CASTKGAGANVLTF TGTGCCAGCACGAAGGGGGCTGGGGCCAACGTCCTGACTTTC
TRBD2 NA 18 TRBJ2-3 TRBV7-9 CASSSRSGTSGRATTQYF TGTGCCAGCAGCTCCAGGTCCGGGACTAGCGGGAGGGCGACTACGCAGTATTTT
NA NA 14 TRBJ1-3 TRBV6-1 CASSLGIGGNTIYF TGTGCCAGCAGTCTGGGGATAGGCGGAAACACCATATATTTT
NA NA 12 TRBJ1-1 TRBV6-1 CASSRGNTEAFF TGTGCCAGTTCACGTGGGAACACTGAAGCTTTCTTT
NA NA 11 TRBJ2-2 TRBV5-5 CASSLDGELFF TGTGCCAGCAGCTTGGACGGGGAGCTGTTTTTT
TRBD1 NA 18 TRBJ2-5 TRBV5-4 CASSLFGTGGRSQETQYF TGTGCCAGCAGCTTGTTCGGGACAGGGGGCCGATCCCAAGAGACCCAGTACTTC
TRBD1 NA 15 TRBJ2-7 TRBV6-1 CASSVLTGGLYEQYF TGTGCCAGCAGTGTTTTGACAGGGGGCCTTTACGAGCAGTACTTC
NA NA 15 TRBJ1-5 TRBV7-2 CASTLGAARNQSQHF TGTGCCAGCACCCTAGGGGCAGCGCGCAATCAGTCCCAGCATTTT
TRBD2 NA 15 TRBJ2-5 TRBV10-3 CAISGSSGIQETQYF TGTGCCATCAGTGGTTCCAGCGGGATACAAGAGACCCAGTACTTC